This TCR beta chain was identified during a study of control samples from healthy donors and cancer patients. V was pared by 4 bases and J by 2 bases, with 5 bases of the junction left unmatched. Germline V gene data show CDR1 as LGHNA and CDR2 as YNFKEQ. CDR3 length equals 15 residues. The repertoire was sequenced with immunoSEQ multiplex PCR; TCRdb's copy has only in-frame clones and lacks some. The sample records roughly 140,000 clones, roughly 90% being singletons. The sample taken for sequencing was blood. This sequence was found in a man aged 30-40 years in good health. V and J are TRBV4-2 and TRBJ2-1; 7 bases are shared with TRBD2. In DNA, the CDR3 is TGTGCCAGCAGCCGAGAGCGGGGCGCCTACAATGAGCAGTTCTTC. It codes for CASSRERGAYNEQFF.